These 11 T cell receptor beta chains were sequenced from one sample in a study of blood T cell repertoires in COVID-19 (dated by TCRdb to about 2020). Library creation used the immunoSEQ multiplex PCR assay. TCRdb stores this immuneACCESS table with in-frame sequences only. Part of the clones is absent; in the studies checked, under half of the shortfall reflects unresolved V genes, and no reason is known for the rest. This sample lists 150,000 to 200,000 clones; 86% were detected once. In total, the top ten clones hold roughly 8.6% of the sample. Sequenced: peripheral blood. The receptors come from a man between 60 and 70 years old with acute or convalescent COVID-19.

The rearrangement links TRBV11-2 to TRBJ1-6; 9 nucleotides match TRBD1. Losses at the gene ends were 1 base for V and 9 bases for J; bases not matched to a gene: 4. The CDR3 runs 15 residues. Germline V gives CDR1 SGHAT, CDR2 FQNNGV. CDR3 coding DNA: TGTGCCAGCAGCTTAGGCGGGACAGGGAGTTCACCCCTCCACTTT. Translated: CASSLGGTGSSPLHF.

The rearrangement links TRBV29-1 to TRBJ2-5, with 7 nucleotides matching TRBD2. Germline values: CDR1 SQVTM, CDR2 ANQGSEA. CDR3 length: 12 residues. V lost 7 bases to trimming and J lost 5 bases; unmatched junction nucleotides: 7. CDR3 sequence reads: CSGWTGGETQYF. The CDR3 DNA reads TGCAGCGGTTGGACCGGGGGGGAGACCCAGTACTTC.

This chain links TRBV27 with TRBJ1-2, with 8 bases aligning to TRBD1. CDR3 length: 13 amino acids. Germline trimming cut 4 bases from V and 4 bases from J; bases unmatched to any gene: 2. CDR1 is MNHEY, CDR2 SMNVEV, per germline (reference sequence). CDR3 coding DNA: TGTGCCAGCAGTTCTGACAGGGGCTATGGCTACACCTTC. As protein: CASSSDRGYGYTF.

The rearrangement joins TRBV10-3 to TRBJ2-7; D is unclear. V gave up 8 bases and J gave up 0 bases, with 8 bases separating them. This CDR3 is 12 amino acids long. Germline-derived CDR1 and CDR2 are ENHRY and SYGVKD. This chain's CDR3 is CAIGPVSYEQYF. The CDR3 coding sequence is TGTGCCATCGGGCCGGTCTCCTACGAGCAGTACTTC.

The gene calls are TRBV6-2 or TRBV6-3 and TRBJ2-7; 11 bases are shared with TRBD2. The germline V gene has CDR1 MNHEY and CDR2 SVGEGT. J lost 2 bases, V lost 4 bases, and 4 bases had no gene match. This CDR3 has 15 amino acids. Here the CDR3 reads CASSWTSGSAYEQYF. CDR3 DNA sequence: TGTGCCAGCAGTTGGACTAGCGGGTCCGCCTACGAGCAGTACTTC.

This chain links TRBV2 with TRBJ2-7, with unresolved D. Germline assignment: CDR1 SNHLY and CDR2 FYNNEI. The V gene lost 11 bases and the J gene lost 4 bases, with 18 bases spanning the gap. This CDR3 is built from 13 residues. CDR3 amino acids: CAGSRSFGYEQYF. In DNA, the CDR3 is TGTGCCGGCTCTAGATCCTTTGGTTACGAGCAGTACTTC.

The genes are TRBV6-5 and TRBJ1-2; possibly TRBD1 for D (6 bases). In germline, CDR1 is MNHEY, CDR2 SVGAGI. With 7 bases removed from V and 2 bases from J, the gap between germline ends came to 17 bases. The CDR3 is made up of 15 amino acids. The chain's CDR3 is CASNLQRGGNYGYTF. The CDR3 DNA reads TGTGCCAGCAACCTACAGCGAGGGGGAAACTATGGCTACACCTTC.

The rearrangement joins TRBV18 to TRBJ2-6; a possible D gene is TRBD2 (7 bases). The V end was cut by 0 bases, the J end by 3 bases, with 15 bases between. The germline gives CDR1 KGHSH, CDR2 LQKENI. There are 18 residues in the CDR3. The CDR3 DNA follows: TGTGCCAGCTCACCACCTACACGGGGGGCTTTTGGGGCCAACGTCCTGACTTTC. Amino acids: CASSPPTRGAFGANVLTF.

CDR3 loop: CASSLGFGVVYEQYF. Here the CDR3 DNA reads TGTGCCAGCAGCTTAGGGTTCGGGGTCGTCTACGAGCAGTACTTC. V usage is TRBV11-3 and J usage is TRBJ2-7; TRBD2 is a possible D gene (5 bases). The CDR3 consists of 15 residues. From germline, CDR1 is SGHNT and CDR2 YENEEA. Trimming removed 1 base from V and 3 bases from J, with 13 bases in between. Full variable domain (rest looked up from reference TRBV11-3 and TRBJ2-7): EAGVVQSPRYKIIEKKQPVAFWCNPISGHNTLYWYLQNLGQGPELLIRYENEEAVDDSQLPKDRFSAERLKGVDSTLKIQPAELGDSAVYLCASSLGFGVVYEQYFGPGTRLTVT.

The chain couples TRBV2 to TRBJ1-2, with unresolved D. With 6 bases removed from V and 4 bases from J, the gap between germline ends came to 18 bases. CDR3 length: 15 residues. Germline V gives CDR1 SNHLY, CDR2 FYNNEI. CDR3 in amino acids: CASRARTDAFYGYTF. The CDR3 DNA sequence: TGTGCCAGCAGAGCACGAACAGACGCGTTCTATGGCTACACCTTC.

The chain recombines TRBV19 with TRBJ2-3; no reliable D call. The CDR3 runs 13 residues. Looked up from germline, CDR1 is LNHDA and CDR2 is SQIVND (reference sequence). V lost 5 bases and J 2 bases, leaving 8 bases between the germline ends. The CDR3 reads CASSGQLTDTQYF. In DNA form, the CDR3 reads TGTGCCAGTAGTGGGCAGCTCACAGATACGCAGTATTTT.